The 5 T cell receptor beta chains in this list originate from one sample, sequenced in a study of cytomegalovirus exposure and HLA in healthy donors (dated by TCRdb to 2017 to 2019). The library was generated by the immunoSEQ multiplex PCR assay. A mixture of 60 forward primers for TCR Vbeta segments and 13 reverse primers for TCR Jbeta segments was used in the multiplex PCR. TCRdb retrieved this table from immuneACCESS and kept in-frame rearrangements only. Not all clones are present; in checked studies, unresolved V genes account for under half, and no reason is known for the remainder. The sample table records 200,000 or so clones; over 75% of these occur just once. Around 0.25% of the sample is taken by the ten largest. Input material: PBMCs. Receptor source: a girl under three years old in good health and CMV-seronegative.

The V call is TRBV15, the J call TRBJ1-1; 8 nucleotides agree with TRBD1. Germline CDR1 and CDR2: LNHNV and YYDKDF (reference sequence). This CDR3 spans 15 amino acids. Trimming removed 0 bases from V and 10 bases from J; junction bases left unmatched: 10. The CDR3 DNA is TGTGCCACCAGCAGAGATGAGGACAGGGCTGAGGCAGCTTTCTTT. Translated: CATSRDEDRAEAAFF.

The V call is TRBV9, the J call TRBJ2-2; the D gene is possibly TRBD1 (5 bases). The CDR3 runs 18 residues. Trimming shortened V by 0 bases and J by 3 bases, and 18 bases separated the two germline ends. Germline CDR1 and CDR2: SGDLS and YYNGEE. CDR3 nucleotide sequence: TGTGCCAGCAGCGTAGCCCTTAAAGGGGATGTTCACACCGGGGAGCTGTTTTTT. It specifies CASSVALKGDVHTGELFF.

The chain employs TRBV7-2 and TRBJ2-7, with a tentative D call TRBD2 (6 bases). V lost 4 bases and J lost 3, with 13 bases in between. The germline V gene has CDR1 SGHTA and CDR2 FQGNSA. This CDR3 comprises 14 residues. The CDR3 coding sequence is TGTGCCAGCAGCTCCGGCGGGACCAACTACGAGCAGTACTTC. Residues: CASSSGGTNYEQYF.

The chain is built from TRBV2 and TRBJ2-3; 11 bases are shared with TRBD2. CDR1 is SNHLY, CDR2 FYNNEI, per germline. J lost 3 bases, V lost 7 bases, and 3 bases had no gene match. CDR3 length equals 14 residues. CDR3 bases: TGTGCCAGCATCCTAGCGGGGGGAACAGATACGCAGTATTTT. This codes for CASILAGGTDTQYF.

The rearrangement links TRBV6-1 to TRBJ1-6, with 7 bases lining up with TRBD1. This CDR3 has 12 amino acids. The junction had 3 bases not matched to a gene; V was cut back by 7 bases and J by 9 bases. The germline gives CDR1 MNHNS, CDR2 SASEGT. The CDR3 bases are TGTGCCAGCACCAGGGGGACTTCACCCCTCCACTTT. Amino acid sequence: CASTRGTSPLHF.